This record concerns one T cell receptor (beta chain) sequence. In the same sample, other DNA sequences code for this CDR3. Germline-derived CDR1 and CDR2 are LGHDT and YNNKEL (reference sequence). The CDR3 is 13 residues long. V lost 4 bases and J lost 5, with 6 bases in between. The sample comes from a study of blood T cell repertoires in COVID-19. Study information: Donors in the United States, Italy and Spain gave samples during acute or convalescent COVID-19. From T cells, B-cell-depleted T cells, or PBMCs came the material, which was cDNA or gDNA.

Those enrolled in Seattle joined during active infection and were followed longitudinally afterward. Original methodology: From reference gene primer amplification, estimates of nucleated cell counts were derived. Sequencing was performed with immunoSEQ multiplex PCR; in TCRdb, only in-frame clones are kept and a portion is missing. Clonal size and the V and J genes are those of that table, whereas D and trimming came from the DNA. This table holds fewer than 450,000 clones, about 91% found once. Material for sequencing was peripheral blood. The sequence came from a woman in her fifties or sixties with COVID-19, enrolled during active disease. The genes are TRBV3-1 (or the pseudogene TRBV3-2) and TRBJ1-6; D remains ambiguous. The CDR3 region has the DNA TGTGCCAGCAGCCCTTTAGATAATTCACCCCTCCACTTT. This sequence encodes CASSPLDNSPLHF.